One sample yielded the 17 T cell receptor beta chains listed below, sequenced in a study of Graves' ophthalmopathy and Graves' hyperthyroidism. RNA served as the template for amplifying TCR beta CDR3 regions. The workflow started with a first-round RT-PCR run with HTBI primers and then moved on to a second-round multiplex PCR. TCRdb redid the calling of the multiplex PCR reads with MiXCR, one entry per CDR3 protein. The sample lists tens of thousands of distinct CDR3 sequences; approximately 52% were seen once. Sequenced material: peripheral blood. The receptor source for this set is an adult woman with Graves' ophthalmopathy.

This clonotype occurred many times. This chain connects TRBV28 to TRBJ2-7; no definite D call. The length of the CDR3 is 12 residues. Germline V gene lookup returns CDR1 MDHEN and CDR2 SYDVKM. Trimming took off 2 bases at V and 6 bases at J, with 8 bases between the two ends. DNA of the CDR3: TGTGCCAGCAGTTTACAAGTCGGCGAGCAGTACTTC. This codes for CASSLQVGEQYF.

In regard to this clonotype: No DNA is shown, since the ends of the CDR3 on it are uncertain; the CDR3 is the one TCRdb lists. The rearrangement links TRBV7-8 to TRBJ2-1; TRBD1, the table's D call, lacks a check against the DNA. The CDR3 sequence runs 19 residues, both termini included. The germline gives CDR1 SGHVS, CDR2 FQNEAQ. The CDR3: CASTSGNTIYFGEGDEQFF.

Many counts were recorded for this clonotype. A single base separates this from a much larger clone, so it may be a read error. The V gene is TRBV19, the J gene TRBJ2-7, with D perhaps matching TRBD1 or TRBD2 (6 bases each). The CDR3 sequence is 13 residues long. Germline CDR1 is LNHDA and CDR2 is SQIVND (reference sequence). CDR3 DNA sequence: TGTGCCGGTAGTCCCGGGGGCGAATACGAGCAGTACTTC. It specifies CAGSPGGEYEQYF. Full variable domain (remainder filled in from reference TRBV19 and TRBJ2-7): DGGITQSPKYLFRKEGQNVTLSCEQNLNHDAMYWYRQDPGQGLRLIYYSQIVNDFQKGDIAEGYSVSREKKESFPLTVTSAQKNPTAFYLCAGSPGGEYEQYFGPGTRLTVT.

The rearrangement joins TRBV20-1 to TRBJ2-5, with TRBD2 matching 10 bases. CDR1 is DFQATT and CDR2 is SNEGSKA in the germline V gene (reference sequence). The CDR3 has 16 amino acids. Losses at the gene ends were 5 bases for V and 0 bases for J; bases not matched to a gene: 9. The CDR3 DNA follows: TGCAGTGCTCCCCCCTTACTAGCGGGGTACCAAGAGACCCAGTACTTC. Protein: CSAPPLLAGYQETQYF.

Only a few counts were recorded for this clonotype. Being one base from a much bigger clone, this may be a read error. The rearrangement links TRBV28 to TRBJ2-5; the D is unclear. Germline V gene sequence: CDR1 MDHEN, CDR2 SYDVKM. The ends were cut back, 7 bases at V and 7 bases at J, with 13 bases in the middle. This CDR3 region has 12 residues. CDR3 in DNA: TGTGCCAGCACCGAAAATGAAGGGACCCAGTACTTC. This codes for CASTENEGTQYF. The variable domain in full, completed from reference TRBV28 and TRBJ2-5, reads DVKVTQSSRYLVKRTGEKVFLECVQDMDHENMFWYRQDPGLGLRLIYFSYDVKMKEKGDIPEGYSVSREKKERFSLILESASTNQTSMYLCASTENEGTQYFGPGTRLLVL.

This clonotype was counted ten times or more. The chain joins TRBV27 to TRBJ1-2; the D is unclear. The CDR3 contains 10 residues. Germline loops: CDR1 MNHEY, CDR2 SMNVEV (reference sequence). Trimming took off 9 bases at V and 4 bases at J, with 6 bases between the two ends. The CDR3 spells CASWTYGYTF. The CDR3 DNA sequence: TGTGCCAGTTGGACCTATGGCTACACCTTC.

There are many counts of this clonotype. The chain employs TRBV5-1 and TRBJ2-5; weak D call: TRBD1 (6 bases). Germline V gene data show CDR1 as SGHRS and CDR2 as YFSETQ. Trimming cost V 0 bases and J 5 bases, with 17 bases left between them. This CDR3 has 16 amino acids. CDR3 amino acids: CASSLEPQGLKETQYF. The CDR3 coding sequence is TGCGCCAGCAGCTTGGAGCCCCAGGGGCTTAAGGAGACCCAGTACTTC.

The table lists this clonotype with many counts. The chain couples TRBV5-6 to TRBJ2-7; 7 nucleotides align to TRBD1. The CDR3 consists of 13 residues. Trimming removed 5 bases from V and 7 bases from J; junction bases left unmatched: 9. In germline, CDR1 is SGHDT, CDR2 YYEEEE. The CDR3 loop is CASRVTGTGEQYF. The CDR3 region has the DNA TGTGCCAGCAGGGTGACAGGGACGGGGGAGCAGTACTTC.

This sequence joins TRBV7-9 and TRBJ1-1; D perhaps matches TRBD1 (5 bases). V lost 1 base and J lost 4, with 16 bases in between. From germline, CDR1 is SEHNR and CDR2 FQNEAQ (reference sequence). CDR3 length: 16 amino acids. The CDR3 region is CASSLVSRGDGTEAFF. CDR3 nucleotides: TGTGCCAGCAGCTTAGTTTCGCGGGGGGATGGCACTGAAGCTTTCTTT.

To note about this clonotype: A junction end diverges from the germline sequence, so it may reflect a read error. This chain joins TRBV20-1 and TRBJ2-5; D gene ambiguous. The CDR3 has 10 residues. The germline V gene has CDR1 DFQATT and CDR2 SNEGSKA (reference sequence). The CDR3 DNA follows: TGCAGTGCTAGAGCTGAGACCCAGCACTTC. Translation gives CSARAETQHF.

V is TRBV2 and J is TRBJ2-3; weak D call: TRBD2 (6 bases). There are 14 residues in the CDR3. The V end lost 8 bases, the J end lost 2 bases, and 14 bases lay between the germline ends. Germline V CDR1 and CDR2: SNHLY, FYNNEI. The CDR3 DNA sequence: TGTGCCAGCGTGGCGGCTAGCGCCACAGATACGCAGTATTTT. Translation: CASVAASATDTQYF.

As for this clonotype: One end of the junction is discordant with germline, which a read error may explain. CDR3 region: CASSEFPDHKNTGELLF. CDR3 in DNA: TGTGCCAGCAGTGAATTCCCGGACCATAAGAACACCGGGGAGCTGCTTTTT. J is TRBJ2-2 and V is TRBV25-1, with a possible D match to TRBD2 (5 bases). The germline gives CDR1 MGHDK, CDR2 SYGVNS. This CDR3 has 17 residues.

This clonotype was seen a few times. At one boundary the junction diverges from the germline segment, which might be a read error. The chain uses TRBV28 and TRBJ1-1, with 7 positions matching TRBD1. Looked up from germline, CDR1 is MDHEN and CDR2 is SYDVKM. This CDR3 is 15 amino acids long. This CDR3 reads CAGSLDRGRGTEAFF. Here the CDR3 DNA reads TGTGCCGGCAGTTTAGATAGGGGGCGGGGCACTGAAGCTTTCTTT.

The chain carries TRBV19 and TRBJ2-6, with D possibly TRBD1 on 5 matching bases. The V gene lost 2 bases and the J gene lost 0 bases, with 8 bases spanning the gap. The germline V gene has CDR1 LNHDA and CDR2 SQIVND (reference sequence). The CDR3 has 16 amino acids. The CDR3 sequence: CASSITGNSGANVLTF. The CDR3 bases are TGTGCCAGTAGTATAACAGGAAACTCTGGGGCCAACGTCCTGACTTTC.

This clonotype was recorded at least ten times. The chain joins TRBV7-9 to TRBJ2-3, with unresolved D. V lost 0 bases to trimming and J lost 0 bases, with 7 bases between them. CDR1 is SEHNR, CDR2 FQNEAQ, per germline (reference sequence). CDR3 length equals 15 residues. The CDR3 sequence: CASSLAGRSTDTQYF. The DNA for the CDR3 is TGTGCCAGCAGCTTAGCCGGGCGGAGCACAGATACGCAGTATTTT. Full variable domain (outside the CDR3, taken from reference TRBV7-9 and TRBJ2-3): DTGVSQNPRHKITKRGQNVTFRCDPISEHNRLYWYRQTLGQGPEFLTYFQNEAQLEKSRLLSDRFSAERPKGSFSTLEIQRTEQGDSAMYLCASSLAGRSTDTQYFGPGTRLTVL.

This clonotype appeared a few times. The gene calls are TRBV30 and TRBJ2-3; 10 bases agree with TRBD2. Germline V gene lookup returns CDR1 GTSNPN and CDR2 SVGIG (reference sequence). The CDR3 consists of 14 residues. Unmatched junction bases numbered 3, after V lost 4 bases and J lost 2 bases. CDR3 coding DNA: TGTGCCTGGACTACTAGCGGGAACACAGATACGCAGTATTTT. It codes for CAWTTSGNTDTQYF.

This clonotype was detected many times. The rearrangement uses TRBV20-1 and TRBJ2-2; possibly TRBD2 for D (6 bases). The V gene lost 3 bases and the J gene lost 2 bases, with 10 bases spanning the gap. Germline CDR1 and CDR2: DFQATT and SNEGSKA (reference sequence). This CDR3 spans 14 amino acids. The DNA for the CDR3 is TGCAGTGCTAGGCGGGACGGCAACACCGGGGAGCTGTTTTTT. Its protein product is CSARRDGNTGELFF.